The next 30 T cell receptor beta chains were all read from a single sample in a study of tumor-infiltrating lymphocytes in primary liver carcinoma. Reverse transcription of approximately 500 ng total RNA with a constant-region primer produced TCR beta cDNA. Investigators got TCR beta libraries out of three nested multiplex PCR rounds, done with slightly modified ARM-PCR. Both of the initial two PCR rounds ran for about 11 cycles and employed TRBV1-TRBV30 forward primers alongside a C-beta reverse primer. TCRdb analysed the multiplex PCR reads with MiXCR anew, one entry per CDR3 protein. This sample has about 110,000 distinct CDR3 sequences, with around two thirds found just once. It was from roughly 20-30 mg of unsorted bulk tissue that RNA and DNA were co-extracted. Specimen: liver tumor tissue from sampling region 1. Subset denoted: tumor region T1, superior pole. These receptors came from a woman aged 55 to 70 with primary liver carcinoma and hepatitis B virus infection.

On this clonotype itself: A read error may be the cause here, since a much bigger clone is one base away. This chain's CDR3 is CARGPAADTQYF. The CDR3, as DNA: TGCGCCAGAGGTCCGGCCGCGGATACGCAGTATTTT. The rearrangement uses TRBV10-2 and TRBJ2-3; D not certain. This CDR3 comprises 12 residues. Germline V gives CDR1 WSHSY, CDR2 SAAADI. V gave up 9 bases and J gave up 6 bases, with 13 bases separating them.

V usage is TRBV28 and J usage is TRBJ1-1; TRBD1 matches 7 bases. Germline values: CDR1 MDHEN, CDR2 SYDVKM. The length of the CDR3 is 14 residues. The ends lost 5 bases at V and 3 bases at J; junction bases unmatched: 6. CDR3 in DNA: TGTGCCAGCAGTCTAGGGGGCAGGTACACTGAAGCTTTCTTT. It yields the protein CASSLGGRYTEAFF.

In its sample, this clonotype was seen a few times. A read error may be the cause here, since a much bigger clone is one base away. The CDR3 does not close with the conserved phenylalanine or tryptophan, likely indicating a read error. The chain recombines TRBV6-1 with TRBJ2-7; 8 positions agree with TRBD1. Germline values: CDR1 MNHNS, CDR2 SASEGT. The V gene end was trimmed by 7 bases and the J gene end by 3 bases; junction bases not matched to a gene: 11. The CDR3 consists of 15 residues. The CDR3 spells CASTFGQGAGYEQYL. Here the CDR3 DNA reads TGTGCCAGCACCTTCGGACAGGGCGCCGGCTACGAGCAGTACCTC.

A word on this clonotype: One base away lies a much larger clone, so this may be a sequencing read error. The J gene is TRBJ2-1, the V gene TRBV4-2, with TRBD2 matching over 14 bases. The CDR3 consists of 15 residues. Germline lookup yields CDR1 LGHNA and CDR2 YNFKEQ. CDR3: CASGEGLAGASEQSF. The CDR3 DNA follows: TGTGCCAGCGGGGAGGGACTAGCGGGAGCGTCTGAGCAGTCCTTC.

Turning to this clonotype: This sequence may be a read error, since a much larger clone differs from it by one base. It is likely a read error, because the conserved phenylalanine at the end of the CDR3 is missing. The CDR3 DNA is TGTGCCAGCAGTTTAGCAGGGGAGCAGTACTTA. It codes for CASSLAGEQYL. The chain links TRBV12-3 or TRBV12-4 to TRBJ2-7; D remains ambiguous. The V and J ends lost 0 bases and 7 bases respectively, with 4 bases between them. This CDR3 contains 11 residues.

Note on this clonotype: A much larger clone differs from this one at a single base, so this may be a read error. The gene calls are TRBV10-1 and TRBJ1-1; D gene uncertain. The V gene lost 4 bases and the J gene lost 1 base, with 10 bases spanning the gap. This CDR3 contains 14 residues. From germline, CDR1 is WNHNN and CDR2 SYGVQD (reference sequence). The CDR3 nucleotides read TGCGCCAGCAGTGGGTCGCTGGGGAACACTGAAGCTTTCTTT. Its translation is CASSGSLGNTEAFF.

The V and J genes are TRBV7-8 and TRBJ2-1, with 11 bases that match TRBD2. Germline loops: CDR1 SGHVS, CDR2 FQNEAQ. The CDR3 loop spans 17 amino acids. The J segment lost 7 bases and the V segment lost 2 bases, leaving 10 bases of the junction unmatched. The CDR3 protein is CASSLITSGSLGNEQFF. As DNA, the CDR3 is TGTGCCAGCAGCTTAATTACTAGCGGGAGTCTGGGGAATGAGCAGTTCTTC.

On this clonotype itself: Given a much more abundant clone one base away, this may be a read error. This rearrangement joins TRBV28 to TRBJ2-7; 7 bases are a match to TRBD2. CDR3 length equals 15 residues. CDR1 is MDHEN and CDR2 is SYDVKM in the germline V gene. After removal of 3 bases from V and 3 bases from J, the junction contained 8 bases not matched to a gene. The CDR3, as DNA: TGTGCCAGCAGTTTCATCCAGGGAGGGATCTACGAGCAGTACTTC. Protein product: CASSFIQGGIYEQYF.

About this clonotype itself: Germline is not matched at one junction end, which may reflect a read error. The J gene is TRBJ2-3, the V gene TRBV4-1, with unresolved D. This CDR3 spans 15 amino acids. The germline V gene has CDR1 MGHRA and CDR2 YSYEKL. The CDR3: CTSSDAGYETDTQYF. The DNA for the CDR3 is TGCACCAGCAGCGACGCAGGTTATGAGACAGATACGCAGTATTTT.

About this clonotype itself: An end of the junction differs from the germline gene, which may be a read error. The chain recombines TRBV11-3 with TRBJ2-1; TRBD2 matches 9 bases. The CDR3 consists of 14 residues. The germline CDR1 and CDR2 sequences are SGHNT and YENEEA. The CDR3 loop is CASLTSGTYNEQLF. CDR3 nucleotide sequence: TGTGCCAGCCTGACTAGCGGCACCTACAATGAGCAGCTCTTC. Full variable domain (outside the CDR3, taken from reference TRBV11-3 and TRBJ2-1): EAGVVQSPRYKIIEKKQPVAFWCNPISGHNTLYWYLQNLGQGPELLIRYENEEAVDDSQLPKDRFSAERLKGVDSTLKIQPAELGDSAVYLCASLTSGTYNEQLFGPGTRLTVL.

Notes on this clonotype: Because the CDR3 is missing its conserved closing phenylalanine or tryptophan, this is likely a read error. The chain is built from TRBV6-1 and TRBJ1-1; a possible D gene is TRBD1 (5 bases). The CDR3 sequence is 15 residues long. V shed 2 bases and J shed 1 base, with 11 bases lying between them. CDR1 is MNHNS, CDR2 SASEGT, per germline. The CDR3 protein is CASSEWGVGNTEAFS. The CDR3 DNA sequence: TGTGCCAGCAGTGAATGGGGGGTAGGGAACACTGAAGCTTTCTCT.

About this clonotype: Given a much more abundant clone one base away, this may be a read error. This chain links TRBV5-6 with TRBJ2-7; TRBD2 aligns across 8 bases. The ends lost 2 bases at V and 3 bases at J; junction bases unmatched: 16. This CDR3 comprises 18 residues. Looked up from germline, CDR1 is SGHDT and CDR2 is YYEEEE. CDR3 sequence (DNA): TGTGCCAGCAGCTTCAGGGTGGCGGGAGGAACCAGAAACTACGAGCAGTACTTC. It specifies CASSFRVAGGTRNYEQYF.

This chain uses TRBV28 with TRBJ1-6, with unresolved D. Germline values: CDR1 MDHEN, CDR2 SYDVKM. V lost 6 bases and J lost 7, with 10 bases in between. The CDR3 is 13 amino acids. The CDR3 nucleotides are TGTGCCAGCAGAGAGGAGAAGAATTCACCCCTCCACTTT. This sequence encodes CASREEKNSPLHF.

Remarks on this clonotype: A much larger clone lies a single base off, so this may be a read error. The CDR3: CASSYSREVSGRLDTQYF. CDR3 in DNA: TGTGCCAGCAGTTACTCGAGGGAGGTTAGCGGGAGATTAGATACGCAGTATTTT. V usage is TRBV11-2 and J usage is TRBJ2-3, with 9 bases matching TRBD2. Germline trimming cut 6 bases from V and 5 bases from J; bases unmatched to any gene: 18. The CDR3 covers 18 residues. Germline CDR1 SGHAT, CDR2 FQNNGV.

The CDR3 loop is CASTRDTLNEQFF. CDR3 in DNA: TGTGCCAGCACGCGGGACACTCTCAATGAGCAGTTCTTC. The V and J genes are TRBV2 and TRBJ2-1; D possibly uses TRBD1 or TRBD2 (6 bases each). CDR3 length: 13 amino acids. The germline CDR1 and CDR2 sequences are SNHLY and FYNNEI. Trimming took off 7 bases at V and 6 bases at J, with 13 bases between the two ends.

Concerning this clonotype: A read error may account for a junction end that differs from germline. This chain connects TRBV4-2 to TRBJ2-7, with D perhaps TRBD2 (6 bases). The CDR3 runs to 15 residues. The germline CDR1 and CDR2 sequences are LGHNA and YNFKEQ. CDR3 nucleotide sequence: TGTGCCAGTAGCCAACAGCAGGAGGGCGGGCACGAGCAGTACTTC. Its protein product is CASSQQQEGGHEQYF.

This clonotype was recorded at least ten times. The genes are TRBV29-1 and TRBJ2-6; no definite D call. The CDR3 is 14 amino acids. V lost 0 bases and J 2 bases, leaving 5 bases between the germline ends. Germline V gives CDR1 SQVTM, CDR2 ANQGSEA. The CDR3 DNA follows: TGCAGCGTTGAAGACAGAGCTGGGGCCAACGTCCTGACTTTC. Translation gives CSVEDRAGANVLTF.

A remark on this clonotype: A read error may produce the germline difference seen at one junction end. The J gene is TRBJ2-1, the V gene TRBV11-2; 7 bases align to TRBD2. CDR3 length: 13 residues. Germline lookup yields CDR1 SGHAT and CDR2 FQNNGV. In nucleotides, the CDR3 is TGTGCCAGCAGCTGGACCAGCGGGGTAGAGCAGTTATTC. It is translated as CASSWTSGVEQLF.

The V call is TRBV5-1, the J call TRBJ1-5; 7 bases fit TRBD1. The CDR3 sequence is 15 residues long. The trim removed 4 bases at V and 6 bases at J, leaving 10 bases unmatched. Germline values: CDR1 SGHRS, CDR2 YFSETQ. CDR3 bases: TGCGCCAGCAGCCCGACAGGGCGTTCTGGTCAGCCCCAGCATTTT. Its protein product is CASSPTGRSGQPQHF.

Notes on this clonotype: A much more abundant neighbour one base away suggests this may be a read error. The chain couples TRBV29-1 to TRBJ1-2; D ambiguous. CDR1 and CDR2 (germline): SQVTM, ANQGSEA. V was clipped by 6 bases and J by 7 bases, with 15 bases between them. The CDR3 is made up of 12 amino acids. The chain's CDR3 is CSVAGKGRGYTF. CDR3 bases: TGCAGCGTCGCAGGAAAGGGTCGTGGCTACACCTTC.

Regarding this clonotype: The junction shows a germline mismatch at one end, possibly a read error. DNA of the CDR3: TGTGCCAGCAGTTACCGGGAGAACGCTGAAGCTTTCTTT. Protein sequence: CASSYRENAEAFF. The chain joins TRBV6-2 or TRBV6-3 to TRBJ1-1; D not resolved. Germline V gene lookup returns CDR1 MNHEY and CDR2 SVGEGT. This CDR3 is built from 13 residues.

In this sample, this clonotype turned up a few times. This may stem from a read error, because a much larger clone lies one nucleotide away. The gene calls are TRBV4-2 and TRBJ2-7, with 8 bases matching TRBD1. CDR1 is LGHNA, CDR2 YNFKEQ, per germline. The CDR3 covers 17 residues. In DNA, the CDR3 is TGTGCCAGCAGCCAAGATCTTCGGGACAGGCGAGCCTACGAGCAGTGCTTC. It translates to CASSQDLRDRRAYEQCF.

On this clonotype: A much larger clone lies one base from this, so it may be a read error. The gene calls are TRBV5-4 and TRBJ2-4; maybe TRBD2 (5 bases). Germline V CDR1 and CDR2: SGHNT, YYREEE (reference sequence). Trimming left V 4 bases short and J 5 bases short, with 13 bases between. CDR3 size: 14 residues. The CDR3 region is CASSPGIDQNIQYF. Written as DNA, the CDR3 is TGTGCCAGCAGCCCGGGGATAGACCAAAACATTCAGTACTTC.

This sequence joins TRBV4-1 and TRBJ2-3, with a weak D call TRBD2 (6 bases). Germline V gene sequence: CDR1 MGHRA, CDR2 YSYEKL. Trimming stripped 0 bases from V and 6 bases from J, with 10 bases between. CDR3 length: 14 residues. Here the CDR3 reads CASSQEGGRDTQYF. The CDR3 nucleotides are TGCGCCAGCAGCCAAGAAGGAGGGAGGGATACGCAGTATTTT.

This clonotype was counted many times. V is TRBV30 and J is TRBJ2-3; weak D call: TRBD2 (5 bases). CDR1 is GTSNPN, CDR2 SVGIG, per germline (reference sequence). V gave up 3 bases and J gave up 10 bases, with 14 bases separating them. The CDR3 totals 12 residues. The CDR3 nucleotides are TGTGCCTGGAGCGATTCACTAGGGCCGCAGTATTTT. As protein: CAWSDSLGPQYF.

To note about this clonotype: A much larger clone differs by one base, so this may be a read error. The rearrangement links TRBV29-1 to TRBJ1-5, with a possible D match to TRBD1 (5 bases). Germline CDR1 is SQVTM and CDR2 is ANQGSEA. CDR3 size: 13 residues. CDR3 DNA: TGCAGCGTTGCGACGGGCAGGGATCAGCCCCTGCATTTT. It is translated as CSVATGRDQPLHF.

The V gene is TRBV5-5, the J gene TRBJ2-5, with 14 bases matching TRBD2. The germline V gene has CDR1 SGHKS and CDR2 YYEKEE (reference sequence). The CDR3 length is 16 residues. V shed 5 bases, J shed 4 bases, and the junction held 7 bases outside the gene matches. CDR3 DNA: TGTGCCAGCAGGACTAGCGGGAGGGCGGAGGGAGAGACCCAGTACTTC. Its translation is CASRTSGRAEGETQYF. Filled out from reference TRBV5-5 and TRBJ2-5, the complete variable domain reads DAGVTQSPTHLIKTRGQQVTLRCSPISGHKSVSWYQQVLGQGPQFIFQYYEKEERGRGNFPDRFSARQFPNYSSELNVNALLLGDSALYLCASRTSGRAEGETQYFGPGTRLLVL.

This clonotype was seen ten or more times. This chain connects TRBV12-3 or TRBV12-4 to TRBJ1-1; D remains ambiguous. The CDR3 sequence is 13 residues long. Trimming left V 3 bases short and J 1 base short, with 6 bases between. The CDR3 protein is CASSLSENTEAFF. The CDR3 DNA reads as TGTGCCAGCAGTTTGTCAGAGAACACTGAAGCTTTCTTT.

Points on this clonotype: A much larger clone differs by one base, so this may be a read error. The CDR3 DNA reads TGCAGTGCTATGTCCGGGAGGGCCAGGAATGAGCAGTTCTTC. The encoded protein is CSAMSGRARNEQFF. The chain carries TRBV20-1 and TRBJ2-1, with 8 positions matching TRBD2. The CDR3 length is 14 residues. CDR1 and CDR2 (germline): DFQATT, SNEGSKA (reference sequence). After removal of 4 bases from V and 7 bases from J, the junction contained 9 bases not matched to a gene.

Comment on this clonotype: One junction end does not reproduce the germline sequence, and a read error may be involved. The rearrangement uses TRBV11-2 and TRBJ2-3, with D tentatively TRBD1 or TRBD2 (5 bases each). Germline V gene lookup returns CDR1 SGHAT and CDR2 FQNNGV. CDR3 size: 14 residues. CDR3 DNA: TGTGCCAGCAGCGCGAACCGAGGGGCCGATACGCCGTATTTT. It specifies CASSANRGADTPYF.